A selection of T cell receptor beta chains follows, all from one sample in a study of T-cell memory formation after mild COVID-19. TCRdb used MiXCR to reprocess the 5' RACE reads, holding one entry per CDR3 protein. The sample has a few hundred thousand distinct CDR3 sequences, approximately 19% seen once; the top ten hold roughly 21%. Sequencing used PBMCs or a T cell subset sorted from them (not recorded which). The receptors derive from a man younger than 35 who had mild COVID-19 (a few samples of this study predate the infection). Cell type and time point are not known. Both conserved end residues are part of each CDR3. A D gene is named only where the DNA matches it firmly. Some rows mark clone size as missing; the rest say once, few, many or name a class of expanded clone.

d_gene	v_gene	j_gene	abundance	CDR3aa	CDR3nt
NA	TRBV6-2/TRBV6-3	TRBJ1-1	NA	CASSYSGFAEAFF	TGTGCCAGCAGTTACTCCGGGTTCGCTGAAGCTTTCTTT
NA	TRBV4-3	TRBJ2-7	few	CASSQELSGVEQYF	TGCGCCAGCAGCCAAGAACTCTCAGGGGTCGAGCAGTACTTC
NA	TRBV4-3	TRBJ2-3	few	CASSQVLTDTQYF	TGCGCCAGCAGCCAAGTGCTCACAGATACGCAGTATTTT
NA	TRBV28	TRBJ2-5	few	CASSRTLMGWKTQYF	TGTGCCAGCAGTCGAACGCTCATGGGGTGGAAGACCCAGTACTTC
TRBD1	TRBV27	TRBJ2-7	NA	CASSPTGVSYEQYF	TGTGCCAGCAGCCCTACAGGGGTGTCTTACGAGCAGTACTTC
TRBD2	TRBV20-1	TRBJ2-5	NA	CSARDSGSAASGGAETQYF	TGCAGTGCTAGAGATAGTGGGTCTGCGGCTAGCGGGGGTGCAGAGACCCAGTACTTC
NA	TRBV6-2/TRBV6-3	TRBJ1-1	NA	CASSPWKRGAFF	TGTGCCAGCAGCCCTTGGAAGCGCGGAGCTTTCTTT
NA	TRBV5-5	TRBJ2-5	NA	CASSGQRQETQYF	TGTGCCAGCAGCGGGCAGCGACAAGAGACCCAGTACTTC
NA	TRBV25-1	TRBJ2-7	few	CASQGYGVSSYEQYF	TGTGCCAGCCAAGGATATGGAGTGAGCTCCTACGAGCAGTACTTC
TRBD2	TRBV11-2	TRBJ2-5	NA	CASSRGTSGGETQYF	TGTGCCAGCAGCCGGGGGACTAGCGGGGGAGAGACCCAGTACTTC
TRBD1	TRBV4-3	TRBJ2-1	NA	CASSQEIQGASYNEQFF	TGCGCCAGCAGCCAGGAAATACAGGGGGCTTCCTACAATGAGCAGTTCTTC
TRBD1	TRBV20-1	TRBJ1-5	NA	CSASRPGQGTQPQHF	TGCAGTGCTAGTCGCCCGGGACAGGGTACTCAGCCCCAGCATTTT
TRBD1	TRBV2	TRBJ1-2	many	CASSEQGDGYTF	TGTGCCAGCAGCGAACAGGGGGATGGCTACACCTTC
NA	TRBV7-2	TRBJ1-1	NA	CASSSGMITEAFF	TGTGCCAGCAGCTCCGGGATGATCACTGAAGCTTTCTTT
NA	TRBV7-3	TRBJ1-2	NA	CASSLGTPYGYTF	TGTGCCAGCAGCCTCGGGACGCCCTATGGCTACACCTTC